This T cell receptor beta chain emerged from a study of T cells after yellow fever vaccination. Synthesis of TCR cDNA relied on 5'RACE template switching, which attached a universal primer site and UMIs. One entry per CDR3 protein, called by TCRdb with MiXCR from the 5' RACE reads. This sample has 300,000 to 350,000 distinct CDR3 sequences, with 3.5% to 5% found just once. Study-level results: There was a small share of clonotypes that showed up in both the CD4 and CD8 compartments.

This clonotype showed up many times. What it recognizes is unknown. Per the germline V gene, CDR1 is SEHNR and CDR2 is FQNEAQ (reference sequence). The CDR3 consists of 15 residues. Trimming took 5 bases from V and 4 from J; bases not matched to a gene: 8. This chain connects TRBV7-9 to TRBJ1-1; 9 bases agree with TRBD1. Sequenced material: PBMCs, taken 15 days after the yellow fever booster vaccination. The clonotype originates from a man between 18 and 35 years old who received the YFV17D yellow fever vaccine. The CDR3 sequence: CASSDNRGLSTEAFF. For the CDR3, the DNA is TGTGCCAGCAGCGATAACAGGGGGCTGAGCACTGAAGCTTTCTTT.